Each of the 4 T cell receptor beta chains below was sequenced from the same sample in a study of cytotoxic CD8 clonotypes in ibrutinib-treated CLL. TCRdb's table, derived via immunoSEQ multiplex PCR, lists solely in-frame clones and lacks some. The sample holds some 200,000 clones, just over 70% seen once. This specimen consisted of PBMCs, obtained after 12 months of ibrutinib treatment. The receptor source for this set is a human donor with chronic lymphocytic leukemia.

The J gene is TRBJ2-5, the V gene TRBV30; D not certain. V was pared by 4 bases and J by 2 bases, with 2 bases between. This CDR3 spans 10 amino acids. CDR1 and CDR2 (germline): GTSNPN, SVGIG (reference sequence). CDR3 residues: CAWKQETQYF. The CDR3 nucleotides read TGTGCCTGGAAACAAGAGACCCAGTACTTC.

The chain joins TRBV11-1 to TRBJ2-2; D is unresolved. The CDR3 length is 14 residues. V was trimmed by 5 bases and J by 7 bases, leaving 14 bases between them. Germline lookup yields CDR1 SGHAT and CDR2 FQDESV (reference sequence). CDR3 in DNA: TGTGCCAGCAGCGGAAGTGTGGGCGTCGGGGAGCTGTTTTTT. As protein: CASSGSVGVGELFF.

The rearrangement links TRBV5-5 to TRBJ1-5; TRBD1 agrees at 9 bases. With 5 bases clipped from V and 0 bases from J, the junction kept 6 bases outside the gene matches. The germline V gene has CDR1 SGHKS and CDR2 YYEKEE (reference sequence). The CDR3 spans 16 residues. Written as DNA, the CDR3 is TGTGCCAGCAGTCGGGACAGGGCTAATAGCAATCAGCCCCAGCATTTT. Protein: CASSRDRANSNQPQHF.

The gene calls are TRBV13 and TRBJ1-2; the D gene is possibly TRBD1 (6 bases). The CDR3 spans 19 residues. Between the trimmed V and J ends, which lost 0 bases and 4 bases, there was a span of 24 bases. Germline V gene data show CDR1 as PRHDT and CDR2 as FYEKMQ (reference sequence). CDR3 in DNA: TGTGCCAGCAGCTTAGGACTCTCCCACGGACAGAGGGTGGCCTATGGCTACACCTTC. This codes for CASSLGLSHGQRVAYGYTF.